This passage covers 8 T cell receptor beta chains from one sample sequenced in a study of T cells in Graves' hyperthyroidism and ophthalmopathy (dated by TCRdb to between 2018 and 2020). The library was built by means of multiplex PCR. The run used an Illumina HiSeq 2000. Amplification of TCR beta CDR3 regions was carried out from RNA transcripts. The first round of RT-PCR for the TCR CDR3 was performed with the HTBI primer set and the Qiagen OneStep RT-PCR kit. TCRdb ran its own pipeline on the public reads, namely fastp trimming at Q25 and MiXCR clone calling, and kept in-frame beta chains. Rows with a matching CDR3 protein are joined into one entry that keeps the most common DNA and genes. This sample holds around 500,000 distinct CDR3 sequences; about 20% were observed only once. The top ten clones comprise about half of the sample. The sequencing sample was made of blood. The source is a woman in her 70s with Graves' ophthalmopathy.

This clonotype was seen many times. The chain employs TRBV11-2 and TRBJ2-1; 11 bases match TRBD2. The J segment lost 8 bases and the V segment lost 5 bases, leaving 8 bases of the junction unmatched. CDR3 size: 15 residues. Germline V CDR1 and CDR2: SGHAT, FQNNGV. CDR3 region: CASSRSSGRFYEQFF. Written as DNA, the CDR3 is TGTGCCAGCAGCCGATCTAGCGGGAGGTTCTATGAGCAGTTCTTC.

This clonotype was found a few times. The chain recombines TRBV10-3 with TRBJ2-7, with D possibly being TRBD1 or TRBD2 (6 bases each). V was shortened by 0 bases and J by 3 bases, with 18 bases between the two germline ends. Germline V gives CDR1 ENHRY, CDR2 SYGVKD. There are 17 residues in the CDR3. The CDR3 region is CAISESTSRAGVYEQYF. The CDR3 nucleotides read TGTGCCATCAGTGAGTCGACTAGTAGGGCAGGGGTCTACGAGCAGTACTTC.

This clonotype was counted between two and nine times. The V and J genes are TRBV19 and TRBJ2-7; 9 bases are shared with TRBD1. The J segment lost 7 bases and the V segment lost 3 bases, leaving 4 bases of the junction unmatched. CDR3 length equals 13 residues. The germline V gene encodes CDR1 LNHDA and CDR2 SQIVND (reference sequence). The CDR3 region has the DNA TGTGCCAGTAGTATGGGACAGGGAAAAGAGCAGTACTTC. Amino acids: CASSMGQGKEQYF.

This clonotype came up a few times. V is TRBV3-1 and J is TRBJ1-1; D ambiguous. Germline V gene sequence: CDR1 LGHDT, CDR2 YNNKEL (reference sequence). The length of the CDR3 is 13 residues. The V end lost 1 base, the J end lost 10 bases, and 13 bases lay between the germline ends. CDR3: CASSQGSEAGAFF. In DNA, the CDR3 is TGTGCCAGCAGCCAAGGGTCCGAGGCGGGAGCTTTCTTT.

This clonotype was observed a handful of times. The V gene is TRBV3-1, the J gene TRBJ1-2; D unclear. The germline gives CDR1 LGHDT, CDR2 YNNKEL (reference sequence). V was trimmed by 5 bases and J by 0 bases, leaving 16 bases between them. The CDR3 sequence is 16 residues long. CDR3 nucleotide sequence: TGTGCCAGCAGCTTCCGATGGGGAGGGCCTAACTATGGCTACACCTTC. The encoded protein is CASSFRWGGPNYGYTF.

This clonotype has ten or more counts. CDR3 in DNA: TGTGCCAGCAGTTTAAATGCAGGGCTCTACGAGCAGTACTTC. This codes for CASSLNAGLYEQYF. This rearrangement joins TRBV12-3 or TRBV12-4 to TRBJ2-7; D is perhaps TRBD1 (5 bases). The CDR3 is made up of 14 amino acids. Trimming took 2 bases from V and 3 from J, leaving 11 bases between them.

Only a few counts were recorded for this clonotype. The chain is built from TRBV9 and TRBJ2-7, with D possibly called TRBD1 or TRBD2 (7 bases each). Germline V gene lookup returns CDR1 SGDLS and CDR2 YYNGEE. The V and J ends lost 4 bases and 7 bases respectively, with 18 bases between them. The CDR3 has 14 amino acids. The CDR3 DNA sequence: TGTGCCAGCAGCCCCCGGGGAGGGGGCGGGGAGCAGTACTTC. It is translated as CASSPRGGGGEQYF.

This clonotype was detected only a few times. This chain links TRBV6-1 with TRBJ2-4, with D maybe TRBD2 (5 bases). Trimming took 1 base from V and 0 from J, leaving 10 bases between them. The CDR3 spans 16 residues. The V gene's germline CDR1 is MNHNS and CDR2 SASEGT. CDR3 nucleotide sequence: TGTGCCAGCAGTGAAGGGGGAGCGCGAGCCAAAAACATTCAGTACTTC. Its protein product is CASSEGGARAKNIQYF.